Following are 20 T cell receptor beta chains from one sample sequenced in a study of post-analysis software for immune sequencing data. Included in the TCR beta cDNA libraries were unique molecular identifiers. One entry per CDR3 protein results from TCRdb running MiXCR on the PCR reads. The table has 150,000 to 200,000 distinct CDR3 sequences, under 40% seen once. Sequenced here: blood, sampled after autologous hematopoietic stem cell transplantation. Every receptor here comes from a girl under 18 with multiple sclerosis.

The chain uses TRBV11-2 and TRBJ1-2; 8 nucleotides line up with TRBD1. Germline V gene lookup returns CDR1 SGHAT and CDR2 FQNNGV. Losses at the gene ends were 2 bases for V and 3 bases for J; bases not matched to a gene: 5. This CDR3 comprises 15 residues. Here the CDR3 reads CASSLTQGQDYGYTF. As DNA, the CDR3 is TGTGCCAGCAGCTTAACACAGGGACAGGACTATGGCTACACCTTC.

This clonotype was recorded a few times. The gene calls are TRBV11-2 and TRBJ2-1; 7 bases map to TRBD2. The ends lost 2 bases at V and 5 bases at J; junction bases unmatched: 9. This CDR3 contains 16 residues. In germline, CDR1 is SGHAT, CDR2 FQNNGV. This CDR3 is CASSLNWEGPHNEQFF. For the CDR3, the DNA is TGTGCCAGCAGCTTAAACTGGGAGGGCCCTCACAATGAGCAGTTCTTC.

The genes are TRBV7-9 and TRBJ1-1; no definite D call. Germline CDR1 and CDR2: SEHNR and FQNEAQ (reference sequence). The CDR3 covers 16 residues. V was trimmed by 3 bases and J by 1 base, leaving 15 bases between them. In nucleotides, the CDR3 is TGTGCCAGCAGCTTGGTACAGATAGACCCGAACACTGAAGCTTTCTTT. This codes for CASSLVQIDPNTEAFF.

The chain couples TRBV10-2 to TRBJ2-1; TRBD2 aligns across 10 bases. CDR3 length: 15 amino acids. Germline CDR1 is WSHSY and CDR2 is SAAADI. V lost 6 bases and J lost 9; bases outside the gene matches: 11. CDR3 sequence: CASRKTSGMPGEQFF. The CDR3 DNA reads TGCGCCAGCAGGAAAACTAGCGGGATGCCTGGTGAGCAGTTCTTC.

CDR3 amino acids: CATSETGASVRETQYF. CDR3 nucleotides: TGTGCCACCAGTGAAACAGGGGCCTCTGTTCGCGAGACCCAGTACTTC. The chain couples TRBV24-1 to TRBJ2-5, with 7 nucleotides matching TRBD1. Germline V gene sequence: CDR1 KGHDR, CDR2 SFDVKD. The CDR3 sequence is 16 residues long. The J segment lost 5 bases and the V segment lost 4 bases, leaving 12 bases of the junction unmatched.

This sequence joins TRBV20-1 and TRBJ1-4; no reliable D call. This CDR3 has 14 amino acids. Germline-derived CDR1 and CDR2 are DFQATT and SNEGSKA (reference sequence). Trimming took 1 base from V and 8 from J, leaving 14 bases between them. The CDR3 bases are TGCAGTGCTAGAGGGAGTAGGCAAATAGAAAAACTGTTTTTT. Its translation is CSARGSRQIEKLFF.

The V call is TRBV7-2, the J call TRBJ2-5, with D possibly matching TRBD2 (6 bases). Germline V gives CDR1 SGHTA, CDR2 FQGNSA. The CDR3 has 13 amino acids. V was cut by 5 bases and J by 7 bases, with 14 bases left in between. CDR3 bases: TGTGCCAGCAGCCCCAGGGCGGGATTGACCCAGTACTTC. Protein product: CASSPRAGLTQYF.

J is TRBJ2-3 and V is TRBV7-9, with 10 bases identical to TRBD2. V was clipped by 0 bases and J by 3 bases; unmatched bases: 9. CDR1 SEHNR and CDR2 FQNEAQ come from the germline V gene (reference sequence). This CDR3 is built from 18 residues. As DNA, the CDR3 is TGTGCCAGCAGCTTAGCCCTAGCGGGAGCATATGGAACAGATACGCAGTATTTT. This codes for CASSLALAGAYGTDTQYF.

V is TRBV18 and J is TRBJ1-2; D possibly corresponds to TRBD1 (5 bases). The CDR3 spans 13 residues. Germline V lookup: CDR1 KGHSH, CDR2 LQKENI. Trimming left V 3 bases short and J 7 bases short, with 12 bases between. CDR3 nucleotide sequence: TGTGCCAGCTCACCGACAGACGGGCTTGGCTACACCTTC. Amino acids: CASSPTDGLGYTF.

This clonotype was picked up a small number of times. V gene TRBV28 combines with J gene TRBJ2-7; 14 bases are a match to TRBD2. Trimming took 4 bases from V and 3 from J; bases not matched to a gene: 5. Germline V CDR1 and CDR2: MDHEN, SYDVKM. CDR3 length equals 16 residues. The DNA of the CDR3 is TGTGCCAGCAGTTCCACGGGGACTAGCGGGAGCTACGAGCAGTACTTC. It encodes CASSSTGTSGSYEQYF.

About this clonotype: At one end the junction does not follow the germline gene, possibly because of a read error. The CDR3 loop is CASSEPGLQEAQYF. The CDR3 DNA is TGTGCCAGCAGCGAACCGGGCCTCCAAGAGGCCCAGTACTTC. The genes are TRBV7-2 and TRBJ2-5; D uncertain. The CDR3 runs to 14 residues. Germline V CDR1 and CDR2: SGHTA, FQGNSA.

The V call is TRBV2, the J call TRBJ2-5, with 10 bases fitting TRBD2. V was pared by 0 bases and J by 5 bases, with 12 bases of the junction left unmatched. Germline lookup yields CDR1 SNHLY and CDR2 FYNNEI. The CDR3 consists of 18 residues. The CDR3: CASSEALVASGSGETQYF. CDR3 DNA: TGTGCCAGCAGTGAAGCGCTTGTGGCTAGCGGGAGTGGGGAGACCCAGTACTTC.

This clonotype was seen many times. CDR3: CASRRAGLPAANEQFF. The CDR3, as DNA: TGTGCCAGCAGACGAGCCGGACTACCCGCCGCCAATGAGCAGTTCTTC. This chain connects TRBV6-5 to TRBJ2-1, with D possibly being TRBD2 (6 bases). Trimming removed 6 bases at V and 6 bases at J, with 21 bases between. CDR1 and CDR2 from the germline V gene are MNHEY and SVGAGI. CDR3 length: 16 amino acids.

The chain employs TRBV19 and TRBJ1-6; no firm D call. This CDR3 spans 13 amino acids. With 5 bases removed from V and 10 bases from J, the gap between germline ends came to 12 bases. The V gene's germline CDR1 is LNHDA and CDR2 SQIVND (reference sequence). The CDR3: CASSGREGSPLHF. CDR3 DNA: TGTGCCAGTAGTGGTCGGGAAGGATCACCCCTCCACTTT.

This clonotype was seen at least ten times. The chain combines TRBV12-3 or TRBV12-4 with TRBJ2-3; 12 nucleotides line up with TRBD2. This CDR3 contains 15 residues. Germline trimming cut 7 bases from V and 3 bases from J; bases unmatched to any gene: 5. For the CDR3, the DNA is TGTGCCAGCACCTACGGGACTAGCGGGACAGATACGCAGTATTTT. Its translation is CASTYGTSGTDTQYF.

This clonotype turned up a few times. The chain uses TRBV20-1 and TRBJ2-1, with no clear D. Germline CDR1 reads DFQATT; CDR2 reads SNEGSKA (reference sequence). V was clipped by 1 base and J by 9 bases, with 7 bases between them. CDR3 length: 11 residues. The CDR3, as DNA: TGCAGTGCTAGAGGGTACCCTGAGCAGTTCTTC. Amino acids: CSARGYPEQFF.

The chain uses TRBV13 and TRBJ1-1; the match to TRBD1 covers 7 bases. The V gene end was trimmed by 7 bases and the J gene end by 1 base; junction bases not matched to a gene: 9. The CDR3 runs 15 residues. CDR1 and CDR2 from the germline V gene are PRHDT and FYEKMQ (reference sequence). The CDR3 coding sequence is TGTGCCAGCACCCTTGGTAGACAGGGGAACACTGAAGCTTTCTTT. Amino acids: CASTLGRQGNTEAFF.

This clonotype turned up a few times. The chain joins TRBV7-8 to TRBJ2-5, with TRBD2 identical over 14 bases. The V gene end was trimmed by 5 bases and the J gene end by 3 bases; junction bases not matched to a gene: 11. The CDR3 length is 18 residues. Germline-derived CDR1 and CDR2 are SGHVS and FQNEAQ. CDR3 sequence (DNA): TGTGCCAGCAGCCTCAGACTAGCGGGAGGGCCGTTGGAAGAGACCCAGTACTTC. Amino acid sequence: CASSLRLAGGPLEETQYF.

The DNA for the CDR3 is TGCAGTGCCACTGAGCCTAGGGTCATGAACACTGAAGCTTTCTTT. This codes for CSATEPRVMNTEAFF. The chain recombines TRBV20-1 with TRBJ1-1; the D is unclear. This CDR3 contains 15 residues. Germline values: CDR1 DFQATT, CDR2 SNEGSKA (reference sequence). The germline V and J ends were trimmed by 6 bases and 0 bases, with 17 bases remaining between them.

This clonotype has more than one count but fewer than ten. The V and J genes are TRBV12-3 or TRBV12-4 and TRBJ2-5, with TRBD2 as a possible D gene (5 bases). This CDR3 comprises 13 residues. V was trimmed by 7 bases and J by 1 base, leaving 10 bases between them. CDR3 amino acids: CASTTGLQETQYF. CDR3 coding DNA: TGTGCCAGCACCACCGGACTCCAAGAGACCCAGTACTTC.